The T cell receptor (beta chain) under discussion was sequenced for a study of blood T cell repertoires in COVID-19. Overall study: Some COVID-19 samples were acute and others convalescent; all came from the United States, Italy and Spain.

The assay was immunoSEQ multiplex PCR, and TCRdb's table has in-frame clones only and misses some. The sample includes some 110,000 clones, around 80% of them seen just once. There are 12 residues in the CDR3. J gave up 6 bases and V 8 bases, and 6 bases lay outside the gene matches. Germline lookup yields CDR1 MDHEN and CDR2 SYDVKM. This chain uses TRBV28 with TRBJ2-5; 7 positions match TRBD1. Source material: peripheral blood. The sequence was obtained from an older man with active or convalescent COVID-19. CDR3 region: CASGDSWQTQYF. In DNA form, the CDR3 reads TGTGCCAGCGGGGACAGTTGGCAGACCCAGTACTTC.